A selection of T cell receptor beta chains follows, all from one sample in a study of blood T cell repertoires in COVID-19. The repertoire was sequenced with immunoSEQ multiplex PCR; TCRdb's copy has only in-frame clones and lacks some. Of around 110,000 clones listed, roughly 85% are singletons. The sample was peripheral blood. The source is a man younger than 45 with acute or convalescent COVID-19. Both conserved end residues are part of each CDR3. D genes are given only for firm matches. Expanded clones are given a class, and other clones once, few, many or no size at all.

CDR3 protein,CDR3 DNA,V gene,clone size,J gene,D gene
CASSQVTGYIGELFF,TGTGCCAGCAGCCAAGTGACAGGGTATATCGGGGAGCTGTTTTTT,TRBV3-1/TRBV3-2,-,TRBJ2-2,TRBD1
CASSSPLDRKPYEQYF,TGTGCCAGCAGTTCGCCCTTGGACAGAAAGCCCTACGAGCAGTACTTC,TRBV6-5,-,TRBJ2-7,-
CASSARTVDFYGYTF,TGTGCCAGCAGCGCCCGGACAGTTGATTTCTATGGCTACACCTTC,TRBV9,-,TRBJ1-2,-
CASSFGAQGTEAFF,TGTGCCAGCAGCTTCGGTGCCCAGGGCACTGAAGCTTTCTTT,TRBV7-8,-,TRBJ1-1,-
CASSGANNYGYTF,TGTGCCAGCAGTGGGGCGAATAACTATGGCTACACCTTC,TRBV2,-,TRBJ1-2,-
CASSPGTPMDEQYF,TGTGCCAGCAGTCCCGGGACTCCCATGGACGAGCAGTACTTC,TRBV6-6,-,TRBJ2-7,-
CATPGAGEETQYF,TGTGCCACCCCTGGAGCTGGAGAAGAGACCCAGTACTTC,TRBV2,-,TRBJ2-5,-
CASSFNGGGNQPQHF,TGTGCCAGCAGCTTTAACGGGGGAGGGAATCAGCCCCAGCATTTT,TRBV5-5,-,TRBJ1-5,-
CASSRQDRDNSPLHF,TGTGCCAGCAGCCGGCAGGACAGGGATAATTCACCCCTCCACTTT,TRBV5-5,-,TRBJ1-6,TRBD1
CASSVGGYADTQYF,TGTGCCAGCAGCGTAGGAGGGTACGCAGATACGCAGTATTTT,TRBV9,-,TRBJ2-3,-
CASSFGQRGSYGYTF,TGTGCCAGCAGCTTTGGCCAGCGGGGTTCCTATGGCTACACCTTC,TRBV5-4,-,TRBJ1-2,-
CASSLLWLADQETQYF,TGTGCCAGCAGCTTATTATGGCTAGCGGACCAAGAGACCCAGTACTTC,TRBV7-9,-,TRBJ2-5,TRBD2
CASSRERLQPQHF,TGTGCCAGCAGTCGGGAGCGGCTTCAGCCCCAGCATTTT,TRBV6-5,-,TRBJ1-5,-
CASSFSSGGELFF,TGTGCCAGCAGCTTCTCGTCGGGCGGGGAGCTGTTTTTT,TRBV7-2,-,TRBJ2-2,-
CASSLRATGGLHF,TGTGCCAGCAGTTTAAGGGCGACCGGGGGCCTCCACTTT,TRBV27,-,TRBJ1-6,-
CASSQAVGAGYTF,TGTGCCAGCAGCCAAGCGGTAGGGGCTGGCTACACCTTC,TRBV14,-,TRBJ1-2,-
CASSLNPGLAGSQETQYF,TGTGCCAGCAGCCTTAATCCCGGACTAGCGGGGAGTCAAGAGACCCAGTACTTC,TRBV4-2,once,TRBJ2-5,TRBD2
CASSPTGGGQPQHF,TGTGCCAGTAGTCCCACAGGGGGCGGTCAGCCCCAGCATTTT,TRBV19,-,TRBJ1-5,TRBD1
CASTSGAGPEQYF,TGTGCCAGCACAAGTGGGGCGGGACCCGAGCAGTACTTC,TRBV7-9,-,TRBJ2-7,-
CASSTGSGGVYEQYF,TGTGCCAGCAGCACCGGGAGCGGGGGGGTGTACGAGCAGTACTTC,TRBV9,-,TRBJ2-7,TRBD2
CASSVDLGGNTDTQYF,TGTGCCAGCAGCGTAGACCTAGGGGGTAACACAGATACGCAGTATTTT,TRBV9,-,TRBJ2-3,-
CASRPGDSGNTIYF,TGTGCCTCGAGGCCAGGGGACTCTGGAAACACCATATATTTT,TRBV10-3,once,TRBJ1-3,-
CASSLDTSVEQFF,TGTGCCAGCAGCTTGGATACTAGCGTAGAGCAGTTCTTC,TRBV5-6,-,TRBJ2-1,TRBD2
CASSQSVFSYEQYF,TGTGCCAGCAGCCAGTCCGTCTTCAGCTACGAGCAGTACTTC,TRBV4-2,-,TRBJ2-7,-
CASSPGGTEAFF,TGTGCCAGCAGCCCAGGGGGCACTGAAGCTTTCTTT,TRBV5-4,-,TRBJ1-1,TRBD1
CASSDRTGNTDTQYF,TGTGCCAGCAGTGACCGGACAGGGAACACAGATACGCAGTATTTT,TRBV6-1,once,TRBJ2-3,TRBD1
CASSLSGQGTEAFF,TGTGCCAGCAGTTTATCAGGGCAGGGGACTGAAGCTTTCTTT,TRBV27,-,TRBJ1-1,-
CASSQGQLYNSPLHF,TGCGCCAGCAGCCAAGGACAGCTCTATAATTCACCCCTCCACTTT,TRBV4-3,-,TRBJ1-6,-
CSAEGLAGGNLGTDTQYF,TGCAGCGCCGAGGGACTAGCGGGAGGTAATTTGGGCACAGATACGCAGTATTTT,TRBV29-1,-,TRBJ2-3,TRBD2
CAASGQHYGYTF,TGTGCCGCGTCGGGACAGCACTATGGCTACACCTTC,TRBV30,-,TRBJ1-2,TRBD1
CASSLSKSGYTF,TGTGCCAGCAGTTTATCTAAAAGCGGCTACACCTTC,TRBV28,-,TRBJ1-2,-
CASSDRLAGRQETQYF,TGCGCCAGCAGCGACCGACTAGCGGGGCGACAAGAGACCCAGTACTTC,TRBV4-1,-,TRBJ2-5,TRBD2
CASRKTSGINEQFF,TGTGCCAGCAGGAAGACTAGCGGGATCAATGAGCAGTTCTTC,TRBV7-2,-,TRBJ2-1,TRBD2
CASISLEAGGWDYGYTF,TGTGCCAGCATCTCTTTGGAGGCAGGGGGATGGGACTATGGCTACACCTTC,TRBV5-6,few,TRBJ1-2,TRBD1
CASSEFITMTGSNEKLFF,TGTGCCAGCAGTGAGTTTATTACTATGACAGGGTCTAATGAAAAACTGTTTTTT,TRBV6-1,-,TRBJ1-4,TRBD1
CASSGYLERETQYF,TGTGCCAGCAGTGGCTACCTAGAGAGGGAGACCCAGTACTTC,TRBV25-1,-,TRBJ2-5,-
CASSPGDSNSNQPQHF,TGCGCCAGCAGCCCCGGGGACAGCAATAGCAATCAGCCCCAGCATTTT,TRBV4-1,few,TRBJ1-5,TRBD1
CASKLETEAFF,TGCGCCAGCAAACTGGAGACTGAAGCTTTCTTT,TRBV5-1,-,TRBJ1-1,-
CASSVTGCAEKLFF,TGTGCCAGCAGCGTGACAGGGTGTGCTGAAAAACTGTTTTTT,TRBV7-3,-,TRBJ1-4,TRBD1
CASSYDTHRAYNEQFF,TGTGCCAGCAGTTACGACACCCACAGGGCCTACAATGAGCAGTTCTTC,TRBV6-5,once,TRBJ2-1,-
CASSGGTGSLTGNSPLHF,TGTGCCAGCAGCGGTGGAACCGGCAGCTTAACGGGTAATTCACCCCTCCACTTT,TRBV13,-,TRBJ1-6,-
CASSNQMNTEAFF,TGCGCCAGCAGTAACCAGATGAACACTGAAGCTTTCTTT,TRBV10-1,-,TRBJ1-1,-